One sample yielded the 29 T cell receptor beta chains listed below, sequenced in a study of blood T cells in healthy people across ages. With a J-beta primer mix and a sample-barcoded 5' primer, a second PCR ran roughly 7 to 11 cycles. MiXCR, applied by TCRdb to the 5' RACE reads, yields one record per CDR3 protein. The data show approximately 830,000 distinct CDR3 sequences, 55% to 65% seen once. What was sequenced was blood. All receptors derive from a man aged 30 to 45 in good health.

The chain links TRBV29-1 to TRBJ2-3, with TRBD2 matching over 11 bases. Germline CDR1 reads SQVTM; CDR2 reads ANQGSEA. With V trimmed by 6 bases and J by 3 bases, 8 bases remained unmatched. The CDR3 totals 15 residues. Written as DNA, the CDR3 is TGCAGCGTCGAGATTACTAGCGGGGGTACAGATACGCAGTATTTT. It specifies CSVEITSGGTDTQYF.

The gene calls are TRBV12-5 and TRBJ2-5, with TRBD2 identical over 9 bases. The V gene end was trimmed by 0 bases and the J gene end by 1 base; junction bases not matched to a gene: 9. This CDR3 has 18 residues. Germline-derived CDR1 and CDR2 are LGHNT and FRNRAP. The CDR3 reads CASGLVLSCGGVQETQYF. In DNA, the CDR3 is TGTGCTAGTGGTTTGGTTTTGTCATGCGGGGGGGTCCAAGAGACCCAGTACTTC.

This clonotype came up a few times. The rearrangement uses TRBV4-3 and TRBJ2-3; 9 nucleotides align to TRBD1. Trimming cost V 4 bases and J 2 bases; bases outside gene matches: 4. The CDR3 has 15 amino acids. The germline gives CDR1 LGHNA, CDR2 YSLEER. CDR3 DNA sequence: TGCGCCAGCAGCCGGGGGACAGGGAACACAGATACGCAGTATTTT. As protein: CASSRGTGNTDTQYF.

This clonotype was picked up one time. CDR3 sequence: CASSEAGGRSTDTQYF. In DNA form, the CDR3 reads TGCGCCAGCAGCGAGGCGGGGGGGCGTAGCACAGATACGCAGTATTTT. V is TRBV4-3 and J is TRBJ2-3; TRBD2 agrees at 9 bases. There are 16 residues in the CDR3. Looked up from germline, CDR1 is LGHNA and CDR2 is YSLEER. The junction had 6 bases not matched to a gene; V was cut back by 5 bases and J by 0 bases.

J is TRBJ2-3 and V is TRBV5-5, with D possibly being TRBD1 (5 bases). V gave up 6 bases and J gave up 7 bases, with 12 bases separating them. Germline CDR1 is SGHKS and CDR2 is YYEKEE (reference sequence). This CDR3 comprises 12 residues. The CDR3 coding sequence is TGTGCCAGCAATCCGCAGGGCCATACGCAGTATTTT. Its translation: CASNPQGHTQYF.

CDR3 sequence: CASSSKSFNTEAFF. The CDR3 DNA sequence: TGTGCCAGCAGCTCAAAGTCCTTCAACACTGAAGCTTTCTTT. V gene TRBV7-3 combines with J gene TRBJ1-1; D remains ambiguous. The ends were cut back, 4 bases at V and 2 bases at J, with 11 bases in the middle. The CDR3 extends over 14 amino acids. Germline values: CDR1 SGHTA, CDR2 FQGTGA.

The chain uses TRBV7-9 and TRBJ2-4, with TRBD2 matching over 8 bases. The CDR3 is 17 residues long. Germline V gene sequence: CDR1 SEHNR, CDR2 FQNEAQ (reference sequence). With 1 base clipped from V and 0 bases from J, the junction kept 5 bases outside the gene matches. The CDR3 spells CASSLGSGVLAKNIQYF. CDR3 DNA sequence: TGTGCCAGCAGCTTAGGTAGCGGGGTACTAGCCAAAAACATTCAGTACTTC.

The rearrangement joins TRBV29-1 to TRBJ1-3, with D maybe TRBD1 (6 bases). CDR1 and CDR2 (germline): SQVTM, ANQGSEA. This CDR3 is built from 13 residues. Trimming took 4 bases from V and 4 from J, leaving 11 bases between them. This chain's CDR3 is CSVVEGGGNTIYF. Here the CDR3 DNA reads TGCAGCGTTGTGGAGGGGGGAGGAAACACCATATATTTT.

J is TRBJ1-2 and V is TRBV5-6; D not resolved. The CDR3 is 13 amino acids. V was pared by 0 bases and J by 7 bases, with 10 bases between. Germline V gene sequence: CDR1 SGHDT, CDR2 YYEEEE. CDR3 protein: CASSLGADPGYTF. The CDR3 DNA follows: TGTGCCAGCAGCTTGGGAGCAGACCCTGGCTACACCTTC.

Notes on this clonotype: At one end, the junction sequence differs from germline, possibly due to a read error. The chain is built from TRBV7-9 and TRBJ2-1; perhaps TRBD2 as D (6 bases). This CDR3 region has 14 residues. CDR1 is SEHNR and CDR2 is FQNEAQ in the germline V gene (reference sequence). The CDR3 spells CAGSLVGGANEQFF. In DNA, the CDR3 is TGTGCCGGCAGCTTAGTAGGAGGGGCCAATGAGCAGTTCTTC.

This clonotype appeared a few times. CDR3 bases: TGTGCCAGCGGGGCGGGCTACGAGCAGTACTTC. Protein sequence: CASGAGYEQYF. This rearrangement joins TRBV28 to TRBJ2-4; D may be TRBD1 or TRBD2 (5 bases each). The J call may be wrong; the DNA end is better matched by TRBJ2-7. The CDR3 covers 11 residues. Looked up from germline, CDR1 is MDHEN and CDR2 is SYDVKM.

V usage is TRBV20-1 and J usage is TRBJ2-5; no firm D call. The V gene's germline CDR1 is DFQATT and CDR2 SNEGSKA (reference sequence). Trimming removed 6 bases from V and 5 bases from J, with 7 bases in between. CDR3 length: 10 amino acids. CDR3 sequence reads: CSASFETQYF. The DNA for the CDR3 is TGCAGTGCCTCCTTCGAGACCCAGTACTTC.

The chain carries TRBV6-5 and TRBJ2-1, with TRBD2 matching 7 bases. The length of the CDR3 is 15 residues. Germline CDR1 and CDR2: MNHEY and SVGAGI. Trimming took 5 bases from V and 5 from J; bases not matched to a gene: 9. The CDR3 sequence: CASSPERGIDNEQFF. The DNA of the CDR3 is TGTGCCAGCAGTCCCGAGCGGGGTATCGACAATGAGCAGTTCTTC.

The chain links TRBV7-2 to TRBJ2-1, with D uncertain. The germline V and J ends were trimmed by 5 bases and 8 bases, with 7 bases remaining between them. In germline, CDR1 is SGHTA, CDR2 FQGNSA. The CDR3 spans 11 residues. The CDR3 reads CASSLDDEQFF. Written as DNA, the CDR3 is TGTGCCAGCAGCCTGGACGATGAGCAGTTCTTC.

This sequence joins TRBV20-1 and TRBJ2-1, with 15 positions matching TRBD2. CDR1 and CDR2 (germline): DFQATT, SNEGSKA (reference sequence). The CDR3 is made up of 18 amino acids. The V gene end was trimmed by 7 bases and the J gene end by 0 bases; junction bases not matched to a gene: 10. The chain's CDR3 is CSVPGLAGGPSSYNEQFF. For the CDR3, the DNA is TGCAGTGTACCGGGACTAGCGGGGGGCCCCAGCTCCTACAATGAGCAGTTCTTC.

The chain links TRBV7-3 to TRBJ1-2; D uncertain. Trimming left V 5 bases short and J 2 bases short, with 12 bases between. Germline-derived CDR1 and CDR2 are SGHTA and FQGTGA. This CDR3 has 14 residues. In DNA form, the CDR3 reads TGTGCCAGCAGCCCCGGACCAGAGAACTATGGCTACACCTTC. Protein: CASSPGPENYGYTF.

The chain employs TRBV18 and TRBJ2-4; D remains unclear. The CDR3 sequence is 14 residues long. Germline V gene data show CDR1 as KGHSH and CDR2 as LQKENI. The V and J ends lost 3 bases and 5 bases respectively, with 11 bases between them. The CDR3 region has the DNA TGTGCCAGCTCACCTTACGAAGGACAAAACATTCAGTACTTC. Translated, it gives CASSPYEGQNIQYF.

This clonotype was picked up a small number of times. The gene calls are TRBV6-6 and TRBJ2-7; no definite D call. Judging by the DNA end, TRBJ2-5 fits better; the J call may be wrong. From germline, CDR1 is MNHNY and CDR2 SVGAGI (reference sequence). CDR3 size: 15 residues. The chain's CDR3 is CASSYSDPRSETQYF. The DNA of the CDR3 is TGTGCCAGCAGTTACTCCGACCCGCGGTCGGAGACCCAGTACTTC.

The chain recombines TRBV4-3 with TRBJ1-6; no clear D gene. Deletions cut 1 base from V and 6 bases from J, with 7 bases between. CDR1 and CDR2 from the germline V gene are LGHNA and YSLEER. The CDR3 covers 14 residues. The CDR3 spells CASSQGQVNSPLHF. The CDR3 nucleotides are TGCGCCAGCAGCCAAGGGCAGGTTAATTCACCCCTCCACTTT.

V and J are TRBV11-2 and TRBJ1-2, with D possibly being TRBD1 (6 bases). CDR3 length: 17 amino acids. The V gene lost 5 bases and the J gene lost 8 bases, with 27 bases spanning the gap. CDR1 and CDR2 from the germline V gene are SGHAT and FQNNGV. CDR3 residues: CASSPWAQGPSQEGYTF. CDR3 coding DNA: TGTGCCAGCAGCCCTTGGGCGCAGGGGCCCAGCCAGGAGGGCTACACCTTC.

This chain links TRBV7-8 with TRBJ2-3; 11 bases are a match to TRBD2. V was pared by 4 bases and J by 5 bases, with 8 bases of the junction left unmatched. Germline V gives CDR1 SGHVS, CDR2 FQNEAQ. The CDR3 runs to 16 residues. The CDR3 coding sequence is TGTGCCAGCAGCTCCCATAGCGGGGGGGCTATAGATACGCAGTATTTT. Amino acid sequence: CASSSHSGGAIDTQYF.

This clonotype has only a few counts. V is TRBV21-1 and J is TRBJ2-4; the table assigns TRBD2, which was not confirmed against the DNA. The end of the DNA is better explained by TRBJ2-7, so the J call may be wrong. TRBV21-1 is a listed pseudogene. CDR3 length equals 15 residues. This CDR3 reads CASSKARGSPYEQYF. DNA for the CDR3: TGTGCCAGCAGCAAAGCGAGGGGCAGTCCCTACGAGCAGTACTTC.

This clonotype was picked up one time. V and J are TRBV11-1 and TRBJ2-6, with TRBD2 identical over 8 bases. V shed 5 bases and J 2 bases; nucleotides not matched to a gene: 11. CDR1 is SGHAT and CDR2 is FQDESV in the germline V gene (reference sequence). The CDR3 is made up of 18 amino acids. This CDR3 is CASSPMGLGMAGANVLTF. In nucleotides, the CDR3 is TGTGCCAGCAGCCCCATGGGACTAGGTATGGCTGGGGCCAACGTCCTGACTTTC.

CDR3 sequence reads: CASSLEAGINQPQHF. CDR3 sequence (DNA): TGTGCCAGTAGTCTTGAGGCAGGGATCAATCAGCCCCAGCATTTT. J is TRBJ1-5 and V is TRBV19, with D possibly being TRBD1 (5 bases). The CDR3 length is 15 residues. V was cut by 5 bases and J by 3 bases, with 14 bases left in between. The germline CDR1 and CDR2 sequences are LNHDA and SQIVND (reference sequence). Filled out from reference TRBV19 and TRBJ1-5, the complete variable domain reads DGGITQSPKYLFRKEGQNVTLSCEQNLNHDAMYWYRQDPGQGLRLIYYSQIVNDFQKGDIAEGYSVSREKKESFPLTVTSAQKNPTAFYLCASSLEAGINQPQHFGDGTRLSIL.

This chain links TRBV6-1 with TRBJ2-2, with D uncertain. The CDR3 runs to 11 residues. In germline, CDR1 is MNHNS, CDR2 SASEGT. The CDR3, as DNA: TGTGCACTGGGAATCACCGGGGAGCTGTTTTTT. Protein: CALGITGELFF.

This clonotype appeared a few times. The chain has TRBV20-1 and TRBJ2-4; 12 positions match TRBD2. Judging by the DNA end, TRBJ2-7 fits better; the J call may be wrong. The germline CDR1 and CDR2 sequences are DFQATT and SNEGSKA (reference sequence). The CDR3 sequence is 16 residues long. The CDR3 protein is CSARGLAGGVSYEQYF. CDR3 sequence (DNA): TGCAGTGCTAGAGGGCTAGCGGGGGGGGTCTCCTACGAGCAGTACTTC.

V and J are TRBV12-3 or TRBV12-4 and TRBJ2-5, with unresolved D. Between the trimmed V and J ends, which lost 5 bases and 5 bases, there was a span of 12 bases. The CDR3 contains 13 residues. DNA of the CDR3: TGTGCCAGCAGTGTATGGACCGGGGAGACCCAGTACTTC. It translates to CASSVWTGETQYF.

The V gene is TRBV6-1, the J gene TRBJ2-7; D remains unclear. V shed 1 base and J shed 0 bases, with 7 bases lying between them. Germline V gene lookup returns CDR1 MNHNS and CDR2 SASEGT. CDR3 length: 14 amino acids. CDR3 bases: TGTGCCAGCAGTGAAGGGCAGCACTCCTACGAGCAGTACTTC. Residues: CASSEGQHSYEQYF.

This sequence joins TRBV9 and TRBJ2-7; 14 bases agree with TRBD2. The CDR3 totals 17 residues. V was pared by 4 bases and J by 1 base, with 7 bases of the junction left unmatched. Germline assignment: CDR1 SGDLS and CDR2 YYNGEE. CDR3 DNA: TGTGCCAGCAGCCCGACTAGCGGGGGGGATTATTCCTACGAGCAGTACTTC. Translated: CASSPTSGGDYSYEQYF.